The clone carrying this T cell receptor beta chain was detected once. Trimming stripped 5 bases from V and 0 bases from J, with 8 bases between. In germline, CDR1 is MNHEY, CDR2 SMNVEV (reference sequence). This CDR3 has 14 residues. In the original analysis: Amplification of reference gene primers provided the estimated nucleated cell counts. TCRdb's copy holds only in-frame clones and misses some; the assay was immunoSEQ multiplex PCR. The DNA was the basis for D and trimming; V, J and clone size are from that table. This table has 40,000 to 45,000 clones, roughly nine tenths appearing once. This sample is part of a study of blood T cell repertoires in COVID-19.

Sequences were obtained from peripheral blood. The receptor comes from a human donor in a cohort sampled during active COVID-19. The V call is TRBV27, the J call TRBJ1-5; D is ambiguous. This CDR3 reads CASSLVVSNQPQHF. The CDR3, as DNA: TGTGCCAGCAGTCTCGTAGTTAGCAATCAGCCCCAGCATTTT.